These 18 T cell receptor beta chains came from one sample sequenced in a study of spatial heterogeneity in lung cancer. This sample's time point: sample taken at primary tumor resection. MiXCR was run by TCRdb on the 5' RACE reads, yielding one entry per CDR3 protein. The sample consists of 6,500 to 8,500 distinct CDR3 sequences, more than 7.5% of them appearing once. The material was normal lung tissue next to the tumor, obtained at surgery. These receptor sequences come from a male donor with early-stage non-small cell lung cancer.

The sample holds many counts of this clonotype. The chain links TRBV24-1 to TRBJ2-1, with D possibly matching TRBD2 (6 bases). Trimming took 2 bases from V and 4 from J, leaving 14 bases between them. The CDR3 length is 16 residues. Germline lookup yields CDR1 KGHDR and CDR2 SFDVKD. The CDR3 spells CATSDSQAGFYNEQFF. CDR3 nucleotides: TGTGCCACCAGTGATTCGCAGGCGGGGTTTTACAATGAGCAGTTCTTC.

This clonotype was observed at least ten times. The chain recombines TRBV5-1 with TRBJ1-6; no definite D call. V was clipped by 0 bases and J by 10 bases, with 8 bases between them. The CDR3 runs to 13 residues. Per the germline V gene, CDR1 is SGHRS and CDR2 is YFSETQ. This CDR3 reads CASSLEAGSPLHF. The DNA for the CDR3 is TGCGCCAGCAGCTTGGAGGCGGGATCACCCCTCCACTTT. The variable domain in full, completed from reference TRBV5-1 and TRBJ1-6, reads KAGVTQTPRYLIKTRGQQVTLSCSPISGHRSVSWYQQTPGQGLQFLFEYFSETQRNKGNFPGRFSGRQFSNSRSEMNVSTLELGDSALYLCASSLEAGSPLHFGNGTRLTVT.

In this sample, this clonotype turned up many times. This rearrangement joins TRBV11-3 to TRBJ2-1; tentative D call: TRBD2 (6 bases). Trimming stripped 5 bases from V and 4 bases from J, with 18 bases between. CDR3 size: 16 residues. The V gene's germline CDR1 is SGHNT and CDR2 YENEEA. The CDR3 nucleotides are TGTGCCAGCAGCGGAGGGGCTGGCCAAACATACAATGAGCAGTTCTTC. It yields the protein CASSGGAGQTYNEQFF.

This clonotype counts as medium-sized. The V and J genes are TRBV7-2 and TRBJ1-1, with unresolved D. The CDR3 runs to 14 residues. Germline V gives CDR1 SGHTA, CDR2 FQGNSA. Trimming removed 0 bases at V and 5 bases at J, with 10 bases between. The CDR3 nucleotides are TGTGCCAGCAGCTTAGCCCTACCCGGGACTGAAGCTTTCTTT. Protein sequence: CASSLALPGTEAFF.

This clonotype was seen at least ten times. V gene TRBV28 combines with J gene TRBJ2-3; D tentatively fits TRBD1 or TRBD2 (5 bases each). Trimming cost V 2 bases and J 5 bases, with 20 bases left between them. The CDR3 loop spans 17 amino acids. The germline CDR1 and CDR2 sequences are MDHEN and SYDVKM. As DNA, the CDR3 is TGTGCCAGCAGTTTAAAAATGAGGCATGGGGACGGAGATACGCAGTATTTT. Encoded protein: CASSLKMRHGDGDTQYF.

This clonotype was seen ten or more times. The chain links TRBV5-1 to TRBJ1-2; no firm D call. Trimming cost V 5 bases and J 0 bases, with 14 bases left between them. This CDR3 is 15 amino acids long. CDR1 is SGHRS, CDR2 YFSETQ, per germline. CDR3 in amino acids: CASSADGRANYGYTF. The DNA of the CDR3 is TGCGCCAGCAGTGCGGACGGCAGAGCTAACTATGGCTACACCTTC.

This clonotype was recorded many times. The gene calls are TRBV29-1 and TRBJ2-5, with 9 bases identical to TRBD1. V shed 4 bases and J 5 bases; nucleotides not matched to a gene: 5. Germline loops: CDR1 SQVTM, CDR2 ANQGSEA. This CDR3 is built from 13 residues. The CDR3: CSVAQGASETQYF. DNA of the CDR3: TGCAGCGTTGCACAGGGGGCGAGTGAGACCCAGTACTTC.

This clonotype was seen many times. The chain carries TRBV29-1 and TRBJ2-4; no clear D. Per germline, CDR1 SQVTM and CDR2 ANQGSEA. Deletions cut 4 bases from V and 0 bases from J, with 10 bases between. This CDR3 is 14 amino acids long. The CDR3, as DNA: TGCAGCGTTGGATCCCCCCTAGCCAAAAACATTCAGTACTTC. Translation gives CSVGSPLAKNIQYF.

This clonotype came up many times. The chain employs TRBV28 and TRBJ1-4, with D possibly matching TRBD1 (5 bases). This CDR3 has 13 amino acids. V lost 7 bases, J lost 7 bases, and 13 bases lay in between. CDR1 is MDHEN and CDR2 is SYDVKM in the germline V gene. CDR3 region: CASTPGLIEKLFF. DNA of the CDR3: TGTGCCAGCACGCCAGGGCTCATTGAAAAACTGTTTTTT.

This clonotype is judged medium-sized. V is TRBV9 and J is TRBJ1-1; 8 bases match TRBD1. The CDR3 has 15 residues. V dropped 0 bases and J dropped 7; count of bases not matched to a gene: 8. Germline CDR1 and CDR2: SGDLS and YYNGEE. The CDR3 DNA sequence: TGTGCCAGCAGCGTAGGCAGGGGGCGCGTTGATGAAGCTTTCTTT. This encodes CASSVGRGRVDEAFF. Full variable domain (outside the CDR3, taken from reference TRBV9 and TRBJ1-1): DSGVTQTPKHLITATGQRVTLRCSPRSGDLSVYWYQQSLDQGLQFLIQYYNGEERAKGNILERFSAQQFPDLHSELNLSSLELGDSALYFCASSVGRGRVDEAFFGQGTRLTVV.

This clonotype counts as medium-sized. Here the CDR3 reads CASRASRDSPYEQYF. CDR3 in DNA: TGTGCCAGCAGAGCTTCCCGGGACAGTCCCTACGAGCAGTACTTC. This rearrangement joins TRBV2 to TRBJ2-7, with 7 positions matching TRBD1. From germline, CDR1 is SNHLY and CDR2 FYNNEI. The CDR3 contains 15 residues. V was clipped by 6 bases and J by 2 bases; unmatched bases: 10.

This clonotype was recorded many times. The V and J genes are TRBV2 and TRBJ1-1; D not certain. V was shortened by 4 bases and J by 0 bases, with 24 bases between the two germline ends. The CDR3 is made up of 19 amino acids. The germline V gene encodes CDR1 SNHLY and CDR2 FYNNEI. CDR3 amino acids: CASSVGSLRGFGVNTEAFF. In nucleotides, the CDR3 is TGTGCCAGCAGTGTGGGGTCCCTCCGGGGTTTTGGGGTGAACACTGAAGCTTTCTTT.

This clonotype was detected ten times or more. V and J are TRBV3-1 and TRBJ2-4, with 8 nucleotides matching TRBD2. The CDR3 consists of 15 residues. Unmatched junction bases numbered 5, after V lost 0 bases and J lost 7 bases. Germline CDR1 and CDR2: LGHDT and YNNKEL (reference sequence). The CDR3: CASSQDPGGANIQYF. Here the CDR3 DNA reads TGTGCCAGCAGCCAAGATCCCGGGGGGGCCAACATTCAGTACTTC.

This clonotype has ten or more counts. The chain combines TRBV7-6 with TRBJ2-7, with D uncertain. V lost 3 bases and J 1 base, leaving 7 bases between the germline ends. CDR3 size: 13 residues. Germline assignment: CDR1 SGHVS and CDR2 FNYEAQ. CDR3 sequence: CASSFGQSYEQYF. The CDR3 region has the DNA TGTGCCAGCAGCTTCGGGCAGTCCTACGAGCAGTACTTC.

This clonotype was counted ten times or more. The chain is built from TRBV24-1 and TRBJ2-5, with D unclear. Trimming stripped 8 bases from V and 1 base from J, with 13 bases between. Germline V gives CDR1 KGHDR, CDR2 SFDVKD. The CDR3 runs to 14 residues. The CDR3 DNA reads TGTGCCACCAAGGCAGGTGATGGCCAAGAGACCCAGTACTTC. It is translated as CATKAGDGQETQYF.

In its sample, this clonotype is medium-sized. The V and J genes are TRBV20-1 and TRBJ2-1; 16 bases line up with TRBD2. The V gene's germline CDR1 is DFQATT and CDR2 SNEGSKA (reference sequence). Trimming at V came to 0 bases and at J to 6 bases, leaving 17 bases not matched to a gene. CDR3 length equals 21 residues. The CDR3 bases are TGCAGTGCTAGAGATAATAGTCCCGGGACTAGCGGGAGGGTCCCACTCAATGAGCAGTTCTTC. Protein product: CSARDNSPGTSGRVPLNEQFF.

This clonotype showed up many times. CDR3 in amino acids: CASSETGRRDGELFF. In DNA form, the CDR3 reads TGTGCCAGCAGCGAGACAGGGCGGAGGGACGGGGAGCTGTTTTTT. This chain connects TRBV28 to TRBJ2-2, with a weak D call TRBD1 (7 bases). CDR3 length: 15 amino acids. CDR1 is MDHEN, CDR2 SYDVKM, per germline. Trimming shortened V by 6 bases and J by 7 bases, and 18 bases separated the two germline ends.

This clonotype was detected ten times or more. The V and J genes are TRBV18 and TRBJ1-4, with TRBD1 matching over 8 bases. The CDR3 contains 13 residues. Germline assignment: CDR1 KGHSH and CDR2 LQKENI. V was clipped by 5 bases and J by 7 bases; unmatched bases: 3. The chain's CDR3 is CASSVGTGEKLFF. CDR3 sequence (DNA): TGTGCCAGCTCAGTCGGGACAGGTGAAAAACTGTTTTTT.